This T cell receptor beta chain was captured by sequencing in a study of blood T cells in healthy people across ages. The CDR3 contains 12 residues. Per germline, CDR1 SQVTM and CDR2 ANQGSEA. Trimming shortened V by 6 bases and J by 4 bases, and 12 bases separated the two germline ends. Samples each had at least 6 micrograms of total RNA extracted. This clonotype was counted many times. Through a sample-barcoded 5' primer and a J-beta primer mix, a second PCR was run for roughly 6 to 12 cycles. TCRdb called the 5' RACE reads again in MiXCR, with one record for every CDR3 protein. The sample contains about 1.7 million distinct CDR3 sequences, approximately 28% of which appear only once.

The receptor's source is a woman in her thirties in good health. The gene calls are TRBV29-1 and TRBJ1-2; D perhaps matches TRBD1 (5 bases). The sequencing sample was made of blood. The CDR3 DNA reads TGCAGCGTCGAGGACACATCCTATGGCTACACCTTC. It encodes CSVEDTSYGYTF.